The 32 T cell receptor beta chains below were found in one sample sequenced in a study of PD-1 blockade in classical Hodgkin lymphoma. The method was immunoSEQ multiplex PCR; TCRdb's version includes in-frame clones alone and lacks a portion of them. This sample carries approximately 4,500 clones, around 80% of them seen once, and the ten largest clones take about 25%. Patients all relapsed after autologous stem cell transplantation, and there was variation in brentuximab vedotin exposure. Applied to thawed PBMCs, magnetic negative selection was the method used to isolate CD8+ T cells. Sample: CD8+ T cells from blood, taken at baseline. These receptors all come from a human donor with classical Hodgkin lymphoma.

This chain uses TRBV7-6 with TRBJ1-4; a weak D match, TRBD1 (6 bases). V was trimmed by 5 bases and J by 2 bases, leaving 15 bases between them. The V gene's germline CDR1 is SGHVS and CDR2 FNYEAQ. The CDR3 is made up of 16 amino acids. The CDR3 loop reads CASSQSLQGTNEKLFF. CDR3 nucleotides: TGTGCCAGCAGCCAATCGCTACAGGGTACTAATGAAAAACTGTTTTTT.

This CDR3 reads CASSLGQGFRQPQHF. The CDR3 DNA reads TGTGCCAGCAGCCTCGGACAGGGCTTTCGTCAGCCCCAGCATTTT. The rearrangement uses TRBV6-5 and TRBJ1-5, with 8 bases aligning to TRBD1. This CDR3 contains 15 residues. The germline V gene has CDR1 MNHEY and CDR2 SVGAGI. Trimming removed 6 bases from V and 6 bases from J; junction bases left unmatched: 10.

V and J are TRBV2 and TRBJ1-5, with D possibly being TRBD1 (5 bases). The V gene's germline CDR1 is SNHLY and CDR2 FYNNEI. The CDR3 has 13 amino acids. V lost 2 bases to trimming and J lost 8 bases, with 10 bases between them. Here the CDR3 DNA reads TGTGCCAGCAGTGAAAGGGGCTTGAAGCCCCAGCATTTT. As protein: CASSERGLKPQHF.

The V call is TRBV27, the J call TRBJ2-2; TRBD2 is a possible D gene (5 bases). This CDR3 comprises 15 residues. Trimming took 6 bases from V and 6 from J, leaving 17 bases between them. Germline CDR1 MNHEY, CDR2 SMNVEV (reference sequence). This CDR3 reads CASRPTIRGPGELFF. CDR3 DNA: TGTGCCAGCAGACCCACCATCCGGGGTCCCGGGGAGCTGTTTTTT.

The chain combines TRBV9 with TRBJ1-5; a possible D gene is TRBD1 (5 bases). The V end lost 0 bases, the J end lost 1 base, and 5 bases lay between the germline ends. The CDR3 totals 14 residues. CDR1 is SGDLS, CDR2 YYNGEE, per germline. In nucleotides, the CDR3 is TGTGCCAGCAGCGTAGGGGACAGCAATCAGCCCCAGCATTTT. It is translated as CASSVGDSNQPQHF.

V is TRBV4-3 and J is TRBJ1-1, with D tentatively TRBD1 (6 bases). Trimming pared 4 bases from V and 1 base from J, leaving 13 bases between. There are 15 residues in the CDR3. Per the germline V gene, CDR1 is LGHNA and CDR2 is YSLEER. The CDR3 here is CASSPYRDSNTEAFF. The CDR3 DNA is TGCGCCAGCAGCCCATACAGGGACTCGAACACTGAAGCTTTCTTT.

V and J are TRBV10-2 and TRBJ1-2, with D unresolved. In germline, CDR1 is WSHSY, CDR2 SAAADI. The CDR3 sequence is 11 residues long. V was shortened by 5 bases and J by 7 bases, with 8 bases between the two germline ends. The CDR3 nucleotides are TGCGCCAGCAGTATGGGAAGTGGCTACACCTTC. This encodes CASSMGSGYTF.

The chain combines TRBV2 with TRBJ1-1; D unclear. The germline gives CDR1 SNHLY, CDR2 FYNNEI. The CDR3 totals 13 residues. V dropped 6 bases and J dropped 0 bases, with 8 bases sitting between them. This chain's CDR3 is CASSDEMNTEAFF. The DNA of the CDR3 is TGTGCCAGCAGCGACGAGATGAACACTGAAGCTTTCTTT.

The V and J genes are TRBV21-1 and TRBJ2-1; TRBD2 is the table's D call, not checked against the DNA. TRBV21-1 is reported as a pseudogene. The CDR3 sequence is 17 residues long. The CDR3 region is CASSKGEFGRANNEQFF. CDR3 in DNA: TGTGCCAGCAGCAAAGGTGAATTTGGGAGAGCAAACAATGAGCAGTTCTTC.

The V and J genes are TRBV9 and TRBJ1-6, with TRBD1 matching 9 bases. Germline CDR1 is SGDLS and CDR2 is YYNGEE. The CDR3 has 14 residues. The V gene end was trimmed by 3 bases and the J gene end by 9 bases; junction bases not matched to a gene: 4. The CDR3 DNA reads TGTGCCAGCAGCGAACAGGGGGCCGTTTCACCCCTCCACTTT. It yields the protein CASSEQGAVSPLHF.

The CDR3, as DNA: TGTGCCAGCAGCTTGGGTCCCAGGTGGGAGCTGTTTTTT. This gives the protein CASSLGPRWELFF. The V gene is TRBV5-8, the J gene TRBJ2-2; D ambiguous. Germline values: CDR1 SGHTS, CDR2 YDEGEE. With 0 bases removed from V and 9 bases from J, the gap between germline ends came to 9 bases. The CDR3 is 13 amino acids.

The V and J genes are TRBV9 and TRBJ2-7; 12 bases align to TRBD2. V was clipped by 0 bases and J by 0 bases; unmatched bases: 1. This CDR3 spans 16 amino acids. Germline V gene sequence: CDR1 SGDLS, CDR2 YYNGEE. In DNA, the CDR3 is TGTGCCAGCAGCGTAGGGACTAGCGGGGCCTCCTACGAGCAGTACTTC. Its translation is CASSVGTSGASYEQYF.

The chain carries TRBV7-6 and TRBJ2-3, with 13 bases lining up with TRBD2. Per germline, CDR1 SGHVS and CDR2 FNYEAQ. The CDR3 runs to 17 residues. V trimming: 0 bases; J trimming: 1 base; junction bases outside the gene matches: 1. In DNA, the CDR3 is TGTGCCAGCAGCTTAGCCGGGACTAGCGGGGGCACAGATACGCAGTATTTT. Translation gives CASSLAGTSGGTDTQYF.

The chain joins TRBV18 to TRBJ2-5; D gene ambiguous. The germline V and J ends were trimmed by 3 bases and 2 bases, with 1 base remaining between them. The germline gives CDR1 KGHSH, CDR2 LQKENI. The CDR3 is 11 amino acids. The CDR3 DNA sequence: TGTGCCAGCTCACCTCAAGAGACCCAGTACTTC. It is translated as CASSPQETQYF.

V gene TRBV19 combines with J gene TRBJ1-1; no clear D. Germline V CDR1 and CDR2: LNHDA, SQIVND (reference sequence). The CDR3 covers 13 residues. The V and J ends lost 4 bases and 8 bases respectively, with 14 bases between them. The CDR3 coding sequence is TGTGCCAGTAGTAAGGACCCCCGCGCAGAAGCTTTCTTT. Its translation is CASSKDPRAEAFF.

The chain links TRBV6-5 to TRBJ2-1; 7 nucleotides match TRBD1. The CDR3 is made up of 15 amino acids. V shed 4 bases and J 2 bases; nucleotides not matched to a gene: 5. Germline CDR1 reads MNHEY; CDR2 reads SVGAGI. The CDR3 coding sequence is TGTGCCAGCAGTTTACGACAGGGCGCCTACAATGAGCAGTTCTTC. It yields the protein CASSLRQGAYNEQFF.

This clone was seen more than once but under ten times. The chain combines TRBV7-6 with TRBJ1-5, with 7 nucleotides matching TRBD1. V lost 1 base and J lost 0; bases outside the gene matches: 6. The V gene's germline CDR1 is SGHVS and CDR2 FNYEAQ. This CDR3 region has 17 residues. CDR3 bases: TGTGCCAGCAGCTTAGGGGCGGGACAGTATAGCAATCAGCCCCAGCATTTT. Its translation is CASSLGAGQYSNQPQHF.

This chain links TRBV2 with TRBJ1-5, with D unresolved. Germline loops: CDR1 SNHLY, CDR2 FYNNEI. V lost 6 bases, J lost 0 bases, and 6 bases lay in between. The CDR3 contains 13 residues. The CDR3 sequence is CASRSYSNQPQHF. The CDR3 DNA is TGTGCCAGCAGGTCTTATAGCAATCAGCCCCAGCATTTT.

This chain joins TRBV7-3 and TRBJ2-5, with D tentatively TRBD2 (6 bases). Trimming took 5 bases from V and 5 from J, leaving 9 bases between them. Germline loops: CDR1 SGHTA, CDR2 FQGTGA. The CDR3 runs 12 residues. Here the CDR3 reads CASSNAGETQYF. The CDR3, as DNA: TGTGCCAGCAGCAACGCGGGGGAGACCCAGTACTTC.

The CDR3 spells CASSYPTSGSTEQYF. In nucleotides, the CDR3 is TGTGCCAGCAGTTACCCCACTAGCGGGAGTACCGAGCAGTACTTC. The chain joins TRBV6-5 to TRBJ2-7, with 11 bases aligning to TRBD2. V was clipped by 2 bases and J by 6 bases; unmatched bases: 6. CDR1 is MNHEY, CDR2 SVGAGI, per germline. The length of the CDR3 is 15 residues.

The genes are TRBV9 and TRBJ1-6, with a possible D match to TRBD1 (6 bases). The CDR3 runs 13 residues. The V end was cut by 0 bases, the J end by 14 bases, with 12 bases between. Looked up from germline, CDR1 is SGDLS and CDR2 is YYNGEE. The DNA for the CDR3 is TGTGCCAGCAGCGTAGAGCCAGGGGCTTCCCTCCACTTT. It is translated as CASSVEPGASLHF.

This clone was observed once. V and J are TRBV30 and TRBJ2-2; perhaps TRBD2 as D (6 bases). V was cut by 5 bases and J by 6 bases, with 13 bases left in between. Germline V gene lookup returns CDR1 GTSNPN and CDR2 SVGIG (reference sequence). CDR3 length: 13 residues. CDR3 sequence reads: CAWDLATPGELFF. The CDR3 DNA reads TGTGCCTGGGATCTAGCGACCCCCGGGGAGCTGTTTTTT.

In its sample, this clone is medium-sized. This chain uses TRBV6-1 with TRBJ1-1; TRBD1 might be the D (5 bases). The germline V and J ends were trimmed by 1 base and 6 bases, with 18 bases remaining between them. The CDR3 extends over 16 amino acids. CDR1 and CDR2 from the germline V gene are MNHNS and SASEGT. The CDR3 nucleotides read TGTGCCAGCAGTGAAGGGTTGGGGGGTTTGAGGGCTGAAGCTTTCTTT. This translates into CASSEGLGGLRAEAFF.

This clone was found a few times. The gene calls are TRBV2 and TRBJ2-7; 9 positions match TRBD1. The CDR3 contains 13 residues. Germline V gene lookup returns CDR1 SNHLY and CDR2 FYNNEI. V shed 6 bases and J 3 bases; nucleotides not matched to a gene: 3. CDR3 amino acids: CASRPGQGYEQYF. The CDR3 DNA is TGTGCCAGCAGACCGGGACAGGGCTACGAGCAGTACTTC.

The CDR3 DNA reads TGTGCCAGCAGTTACGGGGCGGGGCGGCCCTACAATGAGCAGTTCTTC. Protein: CASSYGAGRPYNEQFF. The chain combines TRBV6-5 with TRBJ2-1, with D possibly matching TRBD2 (6 bases). Per the germline V gene, CDR1 is MNHEY and CDR2 is SVGAGI. This CDR3 spans 16 amino acids. V was pared by 2 bases and J by 2 bases, with 13 bases between.

This clone was counted a few times. The V and J genes are TRBV4-3 and TRBJ2-1; D gene uncertain. The V and J ends lost 4 bases and 8 bases respectively, with 12 bases between them. In germline, CDR1 is LGHNA, CDR2 YSLEER. This CDR3 region has 13 residues. In DNA form, the CDR3 reads TGCGCCAGCAGCCCACTCCTCTTCGATGAGCAGTTCTTC. It encodes CASSPLLFDEQFF.

This clone is a singleton in its sample. The chain is built from TRBV27 and TRBJ2-2; D unresolved. Trimming left V 5 bases short and J 0 bases short, with 13 bases between. The germline V gene encodes CDR1 MNHEY and CDR2 SMNVEV (reference sequence). The CDR3 covers 16 residues. The CDR3 nucleotides read TGTGCCAGCAGTCCCCACACCCCACCGAACACCGGGGAGCTGTTTTTT. Amino acid sequence: CASSPHTPPNTGELFF.

In its sample, this clone was seen once. The rearrangement joins TRBV4-3 to TRBJ2-1, with 8 bases aligning to TRBD2. The V and J ends lost 2 bases and 6 bases, in that order; junction bases with no gene match: 9. In germline, CDR1 is LGHNA, CDR2 YSLEER. CDR3 length: 16 amino acids. In DNA form, the CDR3 reads TGCGCCAGCAGCCAAAATCGGGGACTAGAGGCCAATGAGCAGTTCTTC. It codes for CASSQNRGLEANEQFF.

V usage is TRBV7-8 and J usage is TRBJ2-7; D remains unclear. V was clipped by 0 bases and J by 3 bases, with 6 bases between them. Germline values: CDR1 SGHVS, CDR2 FQNEAQ. The CDR3 sequence is 13 residues long. In DNA, the CDR3 is TGTGCCAGCAGCTTAGCCCCCGTCTACGAGCAGTACTTC. This translates into CASSLAPVYEQYF.

The J gene is TRBJ1-2, the V gene TRBV28; no clear D gene. CDR1 and CDR2 (germline): MDHEN, SYDVKM. V dropped 10 bases and J dropped 5 bases, with 23 bases sitting between them. The CDR3 is 15 amino acids. The CDR3 coding sequence is TGTGCCACGGGTCGAGTGCCCCCCAGCCTTTATGGCTACACCTTC. The encoded protein is CATGRVPPSLYGYTF.

The sample holds a few counts of this clone. V and J are TRBV7-6 and TRBJ2-7; D remains unclear. The CDR3 is 12 residues long. Trimming shortened V by 1 base and J by 3 bases, and 4 bases separated the two germline ends. Germline assignment: CDR1 SGHVS and CDR2 FNYEAQ. The CDR3 spells CASSLDNYEQYF. The CDR3 bases are TGTGCCAGCAGCTTAGACAACTACGAGCAGTACTTC.

Notes on this clone: A read error may be the cause here, since a much bigger clone is one base away. V and J are TRBV13 and TRBJ2-7, with D unresolved. The germline V gene encodes CDR1 PRHDT and CDR2 FYEKMQ (reference sequence). V dropped 7 bases and J dropped 4 bases, with 11 bases sitting between them. The length of the CDR3 is 12 residues. The CDR3 protein is CASNSTVYEQYF. The CDR3 DNA is TGTGCCAGCAATTCGACGGTGTACGAGCAGTACTTC.